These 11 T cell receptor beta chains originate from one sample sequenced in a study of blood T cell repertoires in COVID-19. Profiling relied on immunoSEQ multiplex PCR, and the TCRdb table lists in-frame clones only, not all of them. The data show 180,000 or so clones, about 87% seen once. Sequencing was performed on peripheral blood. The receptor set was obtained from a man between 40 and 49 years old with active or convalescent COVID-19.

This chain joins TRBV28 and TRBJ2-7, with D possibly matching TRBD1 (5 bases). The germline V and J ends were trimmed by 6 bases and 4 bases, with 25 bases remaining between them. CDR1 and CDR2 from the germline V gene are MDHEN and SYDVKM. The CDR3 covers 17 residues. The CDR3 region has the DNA TGTGCCAGCAGGAATGGGATAGACGGACAACAATCGTACGAGCAGTACTTC. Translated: CASRNGIDGQQSYEQYF.

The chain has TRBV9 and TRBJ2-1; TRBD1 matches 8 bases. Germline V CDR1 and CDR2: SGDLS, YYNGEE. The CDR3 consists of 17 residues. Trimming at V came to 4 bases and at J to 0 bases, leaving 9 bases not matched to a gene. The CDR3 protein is CASSPVHRGSSYNEQFF. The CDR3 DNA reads TGTGCCAGCAGCCCAGTTCACAGGGGGAGCTCCTACAATGAGCAGTTCTTC.

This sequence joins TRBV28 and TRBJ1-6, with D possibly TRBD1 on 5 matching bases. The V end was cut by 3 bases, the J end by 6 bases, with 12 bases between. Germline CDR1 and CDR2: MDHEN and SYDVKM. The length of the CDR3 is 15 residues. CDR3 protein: CASSLGGRSNSPLHF. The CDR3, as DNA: TGTGCCAGCAGTTTGGGGGGGAGAAGTAATTCACCCCTCCACTTT.

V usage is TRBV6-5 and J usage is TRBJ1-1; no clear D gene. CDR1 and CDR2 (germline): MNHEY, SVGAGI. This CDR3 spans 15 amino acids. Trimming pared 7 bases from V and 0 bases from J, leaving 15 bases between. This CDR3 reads CASTFTVDLNTEAFF. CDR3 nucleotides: TGTGCCAGCACCTTTACAGTGGATTTGAACACTGAAGCTTTCTTT.

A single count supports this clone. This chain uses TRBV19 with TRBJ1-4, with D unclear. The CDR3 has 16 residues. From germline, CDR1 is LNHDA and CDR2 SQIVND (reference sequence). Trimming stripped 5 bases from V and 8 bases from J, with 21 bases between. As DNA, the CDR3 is TGTGCCAGTAGTCGGGAGGGAACCACCTCTTGGGAAAAACTGTTTTTT. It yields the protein CASSREGTTSWEKLFF.

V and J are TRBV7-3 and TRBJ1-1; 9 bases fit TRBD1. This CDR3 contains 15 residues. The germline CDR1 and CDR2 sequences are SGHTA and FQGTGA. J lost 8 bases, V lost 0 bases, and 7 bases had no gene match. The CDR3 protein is CASSLTGTGRREAFF. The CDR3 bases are TGTGCCAGCAGCTTAACCGGGACAGGGAGGAGGGAAGCTTTCTTT.

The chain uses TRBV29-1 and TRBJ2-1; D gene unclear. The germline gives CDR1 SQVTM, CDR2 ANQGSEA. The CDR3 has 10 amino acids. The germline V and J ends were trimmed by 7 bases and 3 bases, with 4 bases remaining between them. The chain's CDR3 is CSAIYNEQFF. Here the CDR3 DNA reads TGCAGCGCCATCTACAATGAGCAGTTCTTC.

The CDR3 region has the DNA TGTGCCAGCAGTTTCAGGGGGGACAGCCTCTCCTACGAGCAGTACTTC. Residues: CASSFRGDSLSYEQYF. The rearrangement uses TRBV27 and TRBJ2-7; D perhaps matches TRBD1 (7 bases). This CDR3 is 16 amino acids long. Trimming stripped 3 bases from V and 0 bases from J, with 15 bases between. Looked up from germline, CDR1 is MNHEY and CDR2 is SMNVEV (reference sequence).

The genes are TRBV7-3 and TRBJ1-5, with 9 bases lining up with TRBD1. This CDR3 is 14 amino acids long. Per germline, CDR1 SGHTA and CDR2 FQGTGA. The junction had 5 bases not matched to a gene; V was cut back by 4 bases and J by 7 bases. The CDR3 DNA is TGTGCCAGCAGCTACGGGACAGGGATGCAGCCCCAGCATTTT. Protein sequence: CASSYGTGMQPQHF.

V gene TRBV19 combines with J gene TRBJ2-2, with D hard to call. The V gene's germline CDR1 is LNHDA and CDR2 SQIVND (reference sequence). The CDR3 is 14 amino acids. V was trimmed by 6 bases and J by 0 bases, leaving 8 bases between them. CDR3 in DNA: TGTGCCAGTAGGTACACCCCGAACACCGGGGAGCTGTTTTTT. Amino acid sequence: CASRYTPNTGELFF.

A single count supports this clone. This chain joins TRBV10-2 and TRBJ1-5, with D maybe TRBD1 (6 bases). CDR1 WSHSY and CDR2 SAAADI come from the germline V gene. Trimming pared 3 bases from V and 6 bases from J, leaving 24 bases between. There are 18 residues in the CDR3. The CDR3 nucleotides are TGCGCCAGCAGTGACCGCCCGGAGGGGGGGGGTCGCCCTCAGCCCCAGCATTTT. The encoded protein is CASSDRPEGGGRPQPQHF.